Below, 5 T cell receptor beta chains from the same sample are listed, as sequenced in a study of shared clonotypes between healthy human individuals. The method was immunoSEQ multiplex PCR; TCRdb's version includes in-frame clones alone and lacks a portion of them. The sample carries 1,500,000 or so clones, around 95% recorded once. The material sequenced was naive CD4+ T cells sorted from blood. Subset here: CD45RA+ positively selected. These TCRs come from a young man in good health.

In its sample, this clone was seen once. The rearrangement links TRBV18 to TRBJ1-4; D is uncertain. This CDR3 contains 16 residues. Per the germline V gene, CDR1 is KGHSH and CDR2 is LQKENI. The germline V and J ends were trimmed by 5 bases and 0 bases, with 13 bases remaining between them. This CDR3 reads CASSGFNFATNEKLFF. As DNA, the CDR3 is TGTGCCAGCTCAGGCTTCAATTTCGCAACTAATGAAAAACTGTTTTTT.

Written as DNA, the CDR3 is TGTGCCAGTAGTATAGGATGGGGGGCCGAGCAGTACTTC. Its translation is CASSIGWGAEQYF. V usage is TRBV19 and J usage is TRBJ2-7; D is possibly TRBD1 or TRBD2 (6 bases each). V gave up 1 base and J gave up 6 bases, with 10 bases separating them. This CDR3 has 13 residues. Per the germline V gene, CDR1 is LNHDA and CDR2 is SQIVND (reference sequence).

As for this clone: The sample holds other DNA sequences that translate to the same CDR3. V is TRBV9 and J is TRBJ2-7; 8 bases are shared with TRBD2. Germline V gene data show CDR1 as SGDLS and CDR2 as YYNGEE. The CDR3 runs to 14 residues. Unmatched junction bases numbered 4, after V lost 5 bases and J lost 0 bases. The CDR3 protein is CASSISGSSYEQYF. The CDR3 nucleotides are TGTGCCAGCAGTATCAGCGGGAGCTCCTACGAGCAGTACTTC.

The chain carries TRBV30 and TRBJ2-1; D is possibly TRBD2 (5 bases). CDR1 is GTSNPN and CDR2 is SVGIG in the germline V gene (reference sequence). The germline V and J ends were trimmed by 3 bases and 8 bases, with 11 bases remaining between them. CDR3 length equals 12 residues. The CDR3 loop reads CAWRRASDEQFF. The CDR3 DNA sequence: TGTGCCTGGAGGAGGGCCAGCGATGAGCAGTTCTTC. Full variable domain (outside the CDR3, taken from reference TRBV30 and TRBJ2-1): SQTIHQWPATLVQPVGSPLSLECTVEGTSNPNLYWYRQAAGRGLQLLFYSVGIGQISSEVPQNLSASRPQDRQFILSSKKLLLSDSGFYLCAWRRASDEQFFGPGTRLTVL.

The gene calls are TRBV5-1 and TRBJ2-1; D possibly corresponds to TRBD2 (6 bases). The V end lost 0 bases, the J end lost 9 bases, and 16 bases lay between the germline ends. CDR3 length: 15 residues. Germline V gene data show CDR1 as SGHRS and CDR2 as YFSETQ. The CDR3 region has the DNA TGCGCCAGCAGCTTGGAGGGAGGCGGGATGGGTGAGCAGTTCTTC. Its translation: CASSLEGGGMGEQFF.